The source of this T cell receptor (beta chain) is a study of shared clonotypes between healthy human individuals. Study-level findings and limits: Clonotypes which were not shared had lower generation probabilities than clonotypes that all four donors shared.

All donors were Caucasian adults living in Nashville, Tennessee. About this clone itself: Its matching antigen is unknown. Other DNA sequences in the sample encode the same CDR3.

The run depth of the assay was deep. As processed by the authors: Filtering of immunoSEQ junctional sequences could not match full-length read filtering. Here immunoSEQ multiplex PCR was the method, and the copy in TCRdb shows in-frame clones only, minus some. V and J calls and clone size follow that table, whereas D and trimming were derived from the DNA. The table lists under 2.5 million clones, 85% to 95% of them singletons. The CDR3 loop spans 15 amino acids. Germline loops: CDR1 LNHDA, CDR2 SQIVND (reference sequence). The junction had 2 bases not matched to a gene; V was cut back by 1 base and J by 6 bases.

This chain uses TRBV19 with TRBJ1-5; 11 bases match TRBD1. The source is a man younger than 35 in good health. Some clones in this sample may be carry-over from other donors' samples. Sequencing input: naive CD4+ T cells from PBMCs. Subset: CD45RA+ positively selected. The CDR3 sequence is CASSIGTGGSQPQHF. CDR3 in DNA: TGTGCCAGTAGTATAGGGACAGGGGGCAGTCAGCCCCAGCATTTT.